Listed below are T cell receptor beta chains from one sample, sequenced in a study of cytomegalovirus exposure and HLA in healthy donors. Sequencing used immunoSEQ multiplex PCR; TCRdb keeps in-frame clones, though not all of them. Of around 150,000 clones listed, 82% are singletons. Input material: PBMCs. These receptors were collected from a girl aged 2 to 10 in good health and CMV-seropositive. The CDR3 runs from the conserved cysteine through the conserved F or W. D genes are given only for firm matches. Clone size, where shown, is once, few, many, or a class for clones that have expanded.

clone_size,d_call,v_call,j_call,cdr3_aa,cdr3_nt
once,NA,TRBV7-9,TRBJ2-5,CASSLKRERWTQYF,TGTGCCAGCAGCTTAAAGAGGGAGCGGTGGACCCAGTACTTC
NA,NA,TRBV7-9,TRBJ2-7,CASSARQGGSYEQYF,TGTGCCAGCAGCGCCCGACAGGGAGGCTCCTACGAGCAGTACTTC
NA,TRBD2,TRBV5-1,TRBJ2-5,CASSSAGNQETQYF,TGCGCCAGCAGCTCAGCGGGAAACCAAGAGACCCAGTACTTC
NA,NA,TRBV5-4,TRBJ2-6,CASSFRGAGANVLTF,TGTGCCAGCAGCTTCAGGGGAGCTGGGGCCAACGTCCTGACTTTC
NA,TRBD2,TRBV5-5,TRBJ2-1,CASSLGLAGINYEQFF,TGTGCCAGCAGCTTGGGACTAGCGGGGATAAACTATGAGCAGTTCTTC
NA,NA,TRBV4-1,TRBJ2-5,CASSQEVAQETQYF,TGCGCCAGCAGCCAAGAAGTGGCCCAAGAGACCCAGTACTTC
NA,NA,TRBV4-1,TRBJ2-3,CASSQDERATDTQYF,TGCGCCAGCAGCCAAGATGAGCGGGCCACAGATACGCAGTATTTT
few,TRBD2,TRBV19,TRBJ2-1,CASSRTGTSGNEQFF,TGTGCCAGTAGTAGGACCGGGACTAGCGGAAATGAGCAGTTCTTC
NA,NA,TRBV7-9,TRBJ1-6,CASSTTGVGSPLHF,TGTGCCAGCAGTACGACAGGAGTAGGTTCACCCCTCCACTTT
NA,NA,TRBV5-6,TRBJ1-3,CASSFVGWGNTIYF,TGTGCCAGCAGCTTCGTCGGGTGGGGAAACACCATATATTTT
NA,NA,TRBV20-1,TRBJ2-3,CSASTDTQYF,TGCAGTGCCTCCACAGATACGCAGTATTTT
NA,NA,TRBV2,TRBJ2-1,CASTHEALTVNEQFF,TGTGCCAGCACCCACGAGGCCCTTACGGTCAATGAGCAGTTCTTC
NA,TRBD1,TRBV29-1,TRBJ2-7,CSVRRQGSDEQYF,TGCAGCGTCCGTAGACAGGGCTCCGACGAGCAGTACTTC
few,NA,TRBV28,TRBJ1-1,CASSKGGNTEAFF,TGTGCCAGCAGCAAGGGAGGGAACACTGAAGCTTTCTTT
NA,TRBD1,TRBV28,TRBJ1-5,CASSSQGLGNQPQHF,TGTGCCAGTTCTTCACAGGGGCTAGGGAATCAGCCCCAGCATTTT
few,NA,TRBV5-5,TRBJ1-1,CASSLVGDKAFF,TGTGCCAGCAGCTTGGTAGGAGATAAAGCTTTCTTT
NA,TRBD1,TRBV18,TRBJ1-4,CASSLQGAVGEKLFF,TGTGCCAGCTCACTTCAGGGGGCGGTAGGAGAAAAACTGTTTTTT
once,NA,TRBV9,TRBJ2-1,CASSVEVYRDEQFF,TGTGCCAGCAGCGTAGAGGTGTACAGGGATGAGCAGTTCTTC
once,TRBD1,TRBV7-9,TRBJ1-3,CASSLKGRQGVHTIYF,TGTGCCAGCAGCTTAAAAGGGCGGCAGGGGGTCCACACCATATATTTT
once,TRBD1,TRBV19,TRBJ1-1,CASSDRSRGFGNTEAFF,TGTGCCAGTAGTGACAGATCCAGGGGGTTTGGGAACACTGAAGCTTTCTTT
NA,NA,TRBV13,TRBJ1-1,CASSLRGNTEAFF,TGTGCCAGCAGCTTACGGGGGAACACTGAAGCTTTCTTT
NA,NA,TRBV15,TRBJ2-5,CATSLAGLQETQYF,TGTGCCACCAGCTTGGCGGGGCTCCAAGAGACCCAGTACTTC
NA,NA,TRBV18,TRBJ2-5,CASSAAGIETQYF,TGTGCCAGCTCAGCCGCAGGGATAGAGACCCAGTACTTC
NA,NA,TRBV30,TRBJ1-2,CAWRTRGNYGYTF,TGTGCCTGGAGGACGAGGGGGAACTATGGCTACACCTTC